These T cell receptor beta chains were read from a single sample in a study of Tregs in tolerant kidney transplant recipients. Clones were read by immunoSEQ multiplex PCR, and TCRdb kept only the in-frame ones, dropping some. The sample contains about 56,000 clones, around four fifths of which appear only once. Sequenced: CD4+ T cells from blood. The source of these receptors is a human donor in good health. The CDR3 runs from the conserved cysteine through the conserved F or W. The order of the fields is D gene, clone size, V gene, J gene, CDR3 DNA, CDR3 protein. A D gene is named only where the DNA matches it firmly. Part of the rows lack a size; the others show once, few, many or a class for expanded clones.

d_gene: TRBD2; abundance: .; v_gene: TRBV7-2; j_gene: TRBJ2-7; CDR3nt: TGTGCCAGCAGCTTGGACGGGGGGGCCCGGAACGAGCAGTACTTC; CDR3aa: CASSLDGGARNEQYF
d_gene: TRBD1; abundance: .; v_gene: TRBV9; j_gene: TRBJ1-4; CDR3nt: TGTGCCAGCAGCGATCTTCAGGGGGATCGTGAAAAACTGTTTTTT; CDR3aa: CASSDLQGDREKLFF
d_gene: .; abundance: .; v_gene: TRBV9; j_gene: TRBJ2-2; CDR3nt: TGTGCCAGCAGCGCCTTATCAGGGCTAACGAACACCGGGGAGCTGTTTTTT; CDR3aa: CASSALSGLTNTGELFF
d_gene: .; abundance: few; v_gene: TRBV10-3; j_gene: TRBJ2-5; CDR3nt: TGTGCCATCAGTGAGACTAAAAACCAAGAGACCCAGTACTTC; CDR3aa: CAISETKNQETQYF
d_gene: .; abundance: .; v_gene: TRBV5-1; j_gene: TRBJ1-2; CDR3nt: TGCGCCAGCAGCTTGGGACAGGAAGGGGATGGCTACACCTTC; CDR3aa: CASSLGQEGDGYTF
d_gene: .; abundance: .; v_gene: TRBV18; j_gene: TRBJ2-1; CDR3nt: TGTGCCAGCTCACTGCCCGGGCTCACCTACAATGAGCAGTTCTTC; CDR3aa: CASSLPGLTYNEQFF
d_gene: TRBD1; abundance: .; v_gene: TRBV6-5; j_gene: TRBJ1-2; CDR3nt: TGTGCCAGCAGTCGAGCGACAGGGGCCTATGGCTACACCTTC; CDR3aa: CASSRATGAYGYTF
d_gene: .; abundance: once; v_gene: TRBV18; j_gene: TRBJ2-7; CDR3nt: TGTGCCAGCTCACCACAGGGACACGAGCAGTACTTC; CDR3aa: CASSPQGHEQYF
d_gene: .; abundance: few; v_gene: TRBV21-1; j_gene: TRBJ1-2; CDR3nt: TGTGCCCGAACAGGGAACTATGGCTACACCTTC; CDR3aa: CARTGNYGYTF
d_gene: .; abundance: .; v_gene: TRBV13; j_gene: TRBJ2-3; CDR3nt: TGTGCCAGCAGCTTACACGGGGGCACAGATACGCAGTATTTT; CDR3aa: CASSLHGGTDTQYF
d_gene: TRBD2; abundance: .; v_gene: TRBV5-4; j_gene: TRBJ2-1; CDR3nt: TGTGCCAGCAGCTTGGCGGGGACTAGCGGATATGAGCAGTTCTTC; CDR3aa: CASSLAGTSGYEQFF
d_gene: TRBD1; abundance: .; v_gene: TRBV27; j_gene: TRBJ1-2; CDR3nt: TGTGCCAGCAGTTTAACAGGGGCGGGGGGCTACACCTTC; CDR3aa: CASSLTGAGGYTF
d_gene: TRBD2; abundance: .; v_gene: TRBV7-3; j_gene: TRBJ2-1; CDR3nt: TGTGCCAGCAGCCCATTCCCCAACCCACTAGCGGGGGGCCTCGGCAATGAGCAGTTCTTC; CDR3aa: CASSPFPNPLAGGLGNEQFF
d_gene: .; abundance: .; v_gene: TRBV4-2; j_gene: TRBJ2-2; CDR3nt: TGTGCCAGCAGCCAAGACGTCAGGAACACCGGGGAGCTGTTTTTT; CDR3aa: CASSQDVRNTGELFF
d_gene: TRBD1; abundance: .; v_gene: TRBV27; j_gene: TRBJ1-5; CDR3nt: TGTGCCAGCAGTCCCGACAGGGGAAATCAGCCCCAGCATTTT; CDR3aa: CASSPDRGNQPQHF
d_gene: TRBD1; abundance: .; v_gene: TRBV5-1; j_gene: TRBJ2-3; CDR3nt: TGCGCCAGCAGCTTGGACAGGGGAGCAGATACGCAGTATTTT; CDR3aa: CASSLDRGADTQYF
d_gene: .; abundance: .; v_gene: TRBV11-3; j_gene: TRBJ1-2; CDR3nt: TGTGCCAGCAGCTTAGGGACGGGAGGCTACACCTTC; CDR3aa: CASSLGTGGYTF
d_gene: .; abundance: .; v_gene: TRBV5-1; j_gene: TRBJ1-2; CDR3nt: TGCGCCAGCAGCCCGACAAGGGACATAGGGCTCTACTTC; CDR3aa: CASSPTRDIGLYF
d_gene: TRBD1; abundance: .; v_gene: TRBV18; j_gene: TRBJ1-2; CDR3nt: TGTGCCAGCTCACCACCTAGGGACAGTCCCGTATTCACCTTC; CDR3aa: CASSPPRDSPVFTF
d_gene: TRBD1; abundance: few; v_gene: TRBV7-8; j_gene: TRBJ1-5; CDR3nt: TGTGCCAGCAGGGGCGACAGGGACAATCAGCCCCAGCATTTT; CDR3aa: CASRGDRDNQPQHF
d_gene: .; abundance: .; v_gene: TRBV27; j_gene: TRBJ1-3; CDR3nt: TGTGCCAGCAGCAACATGTCGGGGGCCTTTTTTGGCACCATATATTTT; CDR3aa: CASSNMSGAFFGTIYF
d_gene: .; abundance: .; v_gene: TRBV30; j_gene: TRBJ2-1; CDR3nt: TGTGCCTTTCACACGGATACTTACAATGAGCAGTTCTTC; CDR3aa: CAFHTDTYNEQFF
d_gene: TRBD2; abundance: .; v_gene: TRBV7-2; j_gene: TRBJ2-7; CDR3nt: TGTGCCAGCAGCTTACCAGCGGGAGGGGCCTACGAGCAGTACTTC; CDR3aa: CASSLPAGGAYEQYF
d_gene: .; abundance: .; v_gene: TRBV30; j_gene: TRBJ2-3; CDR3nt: TGTGCCTGGAGTGTCGAAGATACGCAGTATTTT; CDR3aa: CAWSVEDTQYF
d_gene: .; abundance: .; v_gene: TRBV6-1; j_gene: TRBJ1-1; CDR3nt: TGTGCCAGCAGTGATTCGGTGGGTAGCACTGAAGCTTTCTTT; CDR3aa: CASSDSVGSTEAFF
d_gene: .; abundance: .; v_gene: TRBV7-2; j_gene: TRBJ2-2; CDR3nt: TGTGCCAGCAGCTTAAAGGGGCGGGGGAACACCGGGGAGCTGTTTTTT; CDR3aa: CASSLKGRGNTGELFF
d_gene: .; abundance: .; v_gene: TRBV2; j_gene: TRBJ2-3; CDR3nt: TGTGCCAGCAGTAGGGAGTTGGGCACAGATACGCAGTATTTT; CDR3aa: CASSRELGTDTQYF
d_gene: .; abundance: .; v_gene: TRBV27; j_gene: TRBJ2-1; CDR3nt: TGTGCCAGCAGTATGTACAGGACGAACAATGAGCAGTTCTTC; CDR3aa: CASSMYRTNNEQFF
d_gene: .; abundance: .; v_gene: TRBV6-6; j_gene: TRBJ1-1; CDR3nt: TGTGCCACCCACCATGGCGGGCGGGGCACTGAAGCTTTCTTT; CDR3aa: CATHHGGRGTEAFF
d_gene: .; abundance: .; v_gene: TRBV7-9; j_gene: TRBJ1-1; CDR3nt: TGTGCCAGCGGAGGGGTTCGTCCCACTGAAGCTTTCTTT; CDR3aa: CASGGVRPTEAFF
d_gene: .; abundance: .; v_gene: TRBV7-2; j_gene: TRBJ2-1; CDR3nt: TGTGCCAGCAGCTTCGGCACGAGCAGTGAGCAGTTCTTC; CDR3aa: CASSFGTSSEQFF
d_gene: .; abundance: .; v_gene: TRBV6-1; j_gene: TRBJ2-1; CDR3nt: TGTGCCAGCAACCGACTAGTGGGCGAGGAGCAGTTCTTC; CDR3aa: CASNRLVGEEQFF
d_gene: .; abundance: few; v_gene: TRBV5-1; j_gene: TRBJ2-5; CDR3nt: TGCGCCAGCAGCTACGGAGACGGGGCCCAGTACTTC; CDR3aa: CASSYGDGAQYF
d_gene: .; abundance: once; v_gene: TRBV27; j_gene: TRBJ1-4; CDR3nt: TGTGCCAGCAGTTGGGCCGGTACGGGTGAAAAACTGTTTTTT; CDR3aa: CASSWAGTGEKLFF
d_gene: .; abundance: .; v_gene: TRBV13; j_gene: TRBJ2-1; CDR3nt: TGTGCCAGCAGCTTAGCGGCAGTGGGGATCAATGAGCAGTTCTTC; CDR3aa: CASSLAAVGINEQFF
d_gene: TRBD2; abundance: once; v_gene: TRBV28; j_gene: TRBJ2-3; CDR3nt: TGTGCCAGCAGGATTCGGGGACTAGCGACTGGCACAGATACGCAGTATTTT; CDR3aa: CASRIRGLATGTDTQYF
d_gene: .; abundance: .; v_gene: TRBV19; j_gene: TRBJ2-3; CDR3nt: TGTGCCAGTATAGGGCGATCTAGCACAGATACGCAGTATTTT; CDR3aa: CASIGRSSTDTQYF
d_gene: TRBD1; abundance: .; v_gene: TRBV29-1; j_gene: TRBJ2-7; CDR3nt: TGCAGCGTTTCCAGGGCAGGGGGCGAGCAGTACTTC; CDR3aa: CSVSRAGGEQYF
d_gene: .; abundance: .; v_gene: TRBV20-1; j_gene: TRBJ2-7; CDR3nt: TGCAGTGTTGCCGCAAACTACGAGCAGTACTTC; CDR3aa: CSVAANYEQYF
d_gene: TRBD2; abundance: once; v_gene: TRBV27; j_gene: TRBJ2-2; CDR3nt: TGTGCCAGCAGTATGGGACTAGCGGTGTCCGGGGAGCTGTTTTTT; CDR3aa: CASSMGLAVSGELFF
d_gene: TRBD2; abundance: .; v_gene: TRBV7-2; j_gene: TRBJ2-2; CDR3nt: TGTGCCAGCAGTTCAGCGGGAGTGCGAACCGGGGAGCTGTTTTTT; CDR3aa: CASSSAGVRTGELFF
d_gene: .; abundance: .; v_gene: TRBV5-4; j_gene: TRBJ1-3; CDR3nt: TGTGCCAGCAGCCTGGTTGCGGGGCCGGGGGGAAACACCATATATTTT; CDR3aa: CASSLVAGPGGNTIYF
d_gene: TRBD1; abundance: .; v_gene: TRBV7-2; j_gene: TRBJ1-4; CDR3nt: TGTGCCAGCAGCCACGGACAGGGGCGGGAAAAACTGTTTTTT; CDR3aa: CASSHGQGREKLFF
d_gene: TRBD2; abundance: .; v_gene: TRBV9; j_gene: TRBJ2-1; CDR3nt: TGTGCCAGCAGCGTAGGGGCGGGGGACTCCTACAATGAGCAGTTCTTC; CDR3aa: CASSVGAGDSYNEQFF
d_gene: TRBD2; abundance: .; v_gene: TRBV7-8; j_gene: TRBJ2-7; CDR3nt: TGTGCCAGCACCGCTGGCCCCGGGACTAGCGGATTCTACGAGCAGTACTTC; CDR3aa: CASTAGPGTSGFYEQYF
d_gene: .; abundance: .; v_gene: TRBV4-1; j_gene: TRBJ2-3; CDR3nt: TGCGCCAGCAGCCAGGAACTTCCCACAGATACGCAGTATTTT; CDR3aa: CASSQELPTDTQYF
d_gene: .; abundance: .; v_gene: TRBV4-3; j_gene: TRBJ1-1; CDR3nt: TGCGCCAGCAGCATCCGGCGGGGTGTGAACACTGAAGCTTTCTTT; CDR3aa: CASSIRRGVNTEAFF
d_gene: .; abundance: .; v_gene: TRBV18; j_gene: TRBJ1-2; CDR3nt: TGTGCCAGCTCACCTGGAGCGGGGGGCTATGGCTACACCTTC; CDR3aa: CASSPGAGGYGYTF
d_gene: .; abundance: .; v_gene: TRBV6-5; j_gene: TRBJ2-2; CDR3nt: TGTGCCAGCAGTTACTCGGAGGGGCGAGAGCTGTTTTTT; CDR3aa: CASSYSEGRELFF
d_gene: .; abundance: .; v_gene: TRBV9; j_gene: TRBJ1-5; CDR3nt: TGTGCCAGCAGCGTACACGGAGACAGCAATCAGCCCCAGCATTTT; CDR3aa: CASSVHGDSNQPQHF